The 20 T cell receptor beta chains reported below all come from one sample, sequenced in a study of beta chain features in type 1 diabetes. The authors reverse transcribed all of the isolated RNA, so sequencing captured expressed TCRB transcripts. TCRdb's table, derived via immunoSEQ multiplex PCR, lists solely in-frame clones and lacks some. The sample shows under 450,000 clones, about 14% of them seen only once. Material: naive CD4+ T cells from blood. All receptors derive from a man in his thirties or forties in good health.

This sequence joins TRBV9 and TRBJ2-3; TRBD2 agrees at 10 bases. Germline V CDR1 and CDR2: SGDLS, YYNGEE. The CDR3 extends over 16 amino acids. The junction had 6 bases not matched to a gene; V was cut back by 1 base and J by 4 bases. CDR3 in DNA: TGTGCCAGCAGCGTATCGTTAGCGGGGGGACCAGATACGCAGTATTTT. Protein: CASSVSLAGGPDTQYF.

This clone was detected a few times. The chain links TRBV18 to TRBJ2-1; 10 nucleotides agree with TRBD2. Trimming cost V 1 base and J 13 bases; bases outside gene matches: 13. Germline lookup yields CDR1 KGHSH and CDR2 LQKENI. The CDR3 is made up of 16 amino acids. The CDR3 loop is CASSPHPLFSGGIQFF. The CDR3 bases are TGTGCCAGCTCACCACATCCCTTATTTAGCGGGGGGATTCAGTTCTTC. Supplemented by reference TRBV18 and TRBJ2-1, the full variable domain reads NAGVMQNPRHLVRRRGQEARLRCSPMKGHSHVYWYRQLPEEGLKFMVYLQKENIIDESGMPKERFSAEFPKEGPSILRIQQVVRGDSAAYFCASSPHPLFSGGIQFFGPGTRLTVL.

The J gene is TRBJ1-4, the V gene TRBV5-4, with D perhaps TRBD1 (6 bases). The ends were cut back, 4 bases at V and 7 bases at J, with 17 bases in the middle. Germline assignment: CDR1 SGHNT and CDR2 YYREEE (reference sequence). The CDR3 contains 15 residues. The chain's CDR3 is CASSPKQGPGEKLFF. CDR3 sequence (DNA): TGTGCCAGCAGCCCAAAACAGGGCCCGGGTGAAAAACTGTTTTTT.

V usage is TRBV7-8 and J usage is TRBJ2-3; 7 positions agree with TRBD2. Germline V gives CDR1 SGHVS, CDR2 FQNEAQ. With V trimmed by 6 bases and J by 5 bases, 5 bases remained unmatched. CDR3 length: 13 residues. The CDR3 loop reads CASRTGGRDTQYF. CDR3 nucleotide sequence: TGTGCCAGCAGAACGGGAGGAAGAGATACGCAGTATTTT. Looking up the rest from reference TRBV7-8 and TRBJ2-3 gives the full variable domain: GAGVSQSPRYKVAKRGQDVALRCDPISGHVSLFWYQQALGQGPEFLTYFQNEAQLDKSGLPSDRFFAERPEGSVSTLKIQRTQQEDSAVYLCASRTGGRDTQYFGPGTRLTVL.

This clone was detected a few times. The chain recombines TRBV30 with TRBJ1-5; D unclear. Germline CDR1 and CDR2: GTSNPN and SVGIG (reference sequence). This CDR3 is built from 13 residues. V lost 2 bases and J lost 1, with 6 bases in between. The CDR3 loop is CAWSSQSNQPQHF. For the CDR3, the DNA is TGTGCCTGGAGTTCGCAGAGCAATCAGCCCCAGCATTTT. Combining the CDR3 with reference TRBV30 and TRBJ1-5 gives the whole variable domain SQTIHQWPATLVQPVGSPLSLECTVEGTSNPNLYWYRQAAGRGLQLLFYSVGIGQISSEVPQNLSASRPQDRQFILSSKKLLLSDSGFYLCAWSSQSNQPQHFGDGTRLSIL.

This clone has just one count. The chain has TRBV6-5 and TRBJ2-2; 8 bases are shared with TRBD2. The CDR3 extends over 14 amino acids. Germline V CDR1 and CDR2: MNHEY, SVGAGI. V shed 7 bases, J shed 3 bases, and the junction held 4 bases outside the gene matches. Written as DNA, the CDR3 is TGTGCCAGCACCGCGGGAGGCCACACCGGGGAGCTGTTTTTT. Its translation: CASTAGGHTGELFF.

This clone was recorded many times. The CDR3 protein is CASIKGPMGANVLTF. The CDR3 DNA follows: TGTGCCAGCATAAAGGGGCCGATGGGGGCCAACGTCCTGACTTTC. The chain employs TRBV2 and TRBJ2-6, with D tentatively TRBD1 (5 bases). The germline V and J ends were trimmed by 7 bases and 4 bases, with 14 bases remaining between them. This CDR3 spans 15 amino acids. The germline V gene has CDR1 SNHLY and CDR2 FYNNEI.

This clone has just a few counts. DNA of the CDR3: TGTGCCAGCAGCTTAGCTATGGTGTCTGGGGCCAACGTCCTGACTTTC. As protein: CASSLAMVSGANVLTF. This chain links TRBV13 with TRBJ2-6; no clear D gene. The CDR3 runs 16 residues. V was pared by 1 base and J by 1 base, with 8 bases between. The germline gives CDR1 PRHDT, CDR2 FYEKMQ (reference sequence).

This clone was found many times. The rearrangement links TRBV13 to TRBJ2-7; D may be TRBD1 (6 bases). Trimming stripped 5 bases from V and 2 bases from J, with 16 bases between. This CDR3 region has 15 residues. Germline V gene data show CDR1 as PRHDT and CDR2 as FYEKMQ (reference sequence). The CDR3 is CASSTRLQGTYEQYF. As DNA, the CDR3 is TGTGCCAGCAGCACGCGTCTCCAGGGGACCTACGAGCAGTACTTC.

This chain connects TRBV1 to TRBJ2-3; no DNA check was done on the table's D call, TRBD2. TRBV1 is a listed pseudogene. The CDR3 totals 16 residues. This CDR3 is CTSSQERTSGGDTQYF. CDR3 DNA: TGCACCAGCAGCCAAGAAAGGACTAGCGGGGGCGATACGCAGTATTTT.

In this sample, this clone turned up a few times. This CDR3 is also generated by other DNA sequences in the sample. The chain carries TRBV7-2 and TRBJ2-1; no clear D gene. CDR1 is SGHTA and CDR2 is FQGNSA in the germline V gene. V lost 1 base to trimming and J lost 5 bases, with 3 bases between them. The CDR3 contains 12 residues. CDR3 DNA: TGTGCCAGCAGCTTAGATGACAATGAGCAGTTCTTC. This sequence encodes CASSLDDNEQFF.

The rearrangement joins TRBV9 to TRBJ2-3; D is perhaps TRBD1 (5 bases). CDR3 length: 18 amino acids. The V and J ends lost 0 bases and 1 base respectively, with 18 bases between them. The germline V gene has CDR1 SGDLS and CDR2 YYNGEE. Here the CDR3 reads CASSVALGSGKGTDTQYF. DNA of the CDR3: TGTGCCAGCAGCGTAGCCCTCGGTTCAGGGAAAGGCACAGATACGCAGTATTTT.

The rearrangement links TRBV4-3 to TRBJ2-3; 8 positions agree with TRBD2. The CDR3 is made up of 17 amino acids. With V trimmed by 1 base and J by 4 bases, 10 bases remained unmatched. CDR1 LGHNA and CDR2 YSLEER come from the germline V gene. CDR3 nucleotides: TGCGCCAGCAGCCAAGTCCACGCCAGCGGGGGACCAGATACGCAGTATTTT. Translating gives CASSQVHASGGPDTQYF.

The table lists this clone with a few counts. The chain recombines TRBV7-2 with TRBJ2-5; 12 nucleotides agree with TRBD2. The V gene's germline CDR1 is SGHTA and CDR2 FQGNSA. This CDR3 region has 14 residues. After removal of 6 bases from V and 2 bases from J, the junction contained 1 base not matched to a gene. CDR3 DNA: TGTGCCAGCAGGCTAGCGGGGGGGCAAGAGACCCAGTACTTC. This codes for CASRLAGGQETQYF.

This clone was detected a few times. CDR3 in amino acids: CASSRTGNSLYYEQYV. Written as DNA, the CDR3 is TGTGCCAGCAGCCGAACAGGGAATTCGCTCTACTACGAGCAGTACGTC. V gene TRBV5-5 combines with J gene TRBJ2-7; D might be TRBD1 (6 bases). Germline V lookup: CDR1 SGHKS, CDR2 YYEKEE (reference sequence). Trimming took 4 bases from V and 3 from J, leaving 20 bases between them. The CDR3 spans 16 residues.

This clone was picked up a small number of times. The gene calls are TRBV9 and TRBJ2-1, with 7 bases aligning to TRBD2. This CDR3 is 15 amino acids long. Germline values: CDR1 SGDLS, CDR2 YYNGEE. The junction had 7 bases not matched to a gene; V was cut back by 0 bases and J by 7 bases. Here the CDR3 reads CASSVDGSGPNEQFF. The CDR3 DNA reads TGTGCCAGCAGCGTAGATGGTAGCGGGCCTAATGAGCAGTTCTTC.

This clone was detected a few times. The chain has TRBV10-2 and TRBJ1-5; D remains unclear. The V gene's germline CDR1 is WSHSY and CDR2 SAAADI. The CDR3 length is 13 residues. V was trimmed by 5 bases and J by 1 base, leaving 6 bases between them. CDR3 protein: CASSQLSNQPQHF. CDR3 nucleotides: TGCGCCAGCAGTCAACTAAGCAATCAGCCCCAGCATTTT.

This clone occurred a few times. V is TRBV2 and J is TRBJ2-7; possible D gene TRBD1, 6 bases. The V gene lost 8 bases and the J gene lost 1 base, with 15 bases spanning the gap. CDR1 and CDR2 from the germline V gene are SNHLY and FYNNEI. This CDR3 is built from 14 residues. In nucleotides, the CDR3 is TGTGCCAGCTACCGAAAGGGGGTATCCTACGAGCAGTACTTC. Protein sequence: CASYRKGVSYEQYF.

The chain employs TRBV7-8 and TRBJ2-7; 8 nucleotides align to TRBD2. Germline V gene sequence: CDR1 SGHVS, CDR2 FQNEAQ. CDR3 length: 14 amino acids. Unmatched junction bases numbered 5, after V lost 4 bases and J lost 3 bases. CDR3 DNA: TGTGCCAGCAGCTACGGAACTAGCGGCTACGAGCAGTACGTC. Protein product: CASSYGTSGYEQYV.

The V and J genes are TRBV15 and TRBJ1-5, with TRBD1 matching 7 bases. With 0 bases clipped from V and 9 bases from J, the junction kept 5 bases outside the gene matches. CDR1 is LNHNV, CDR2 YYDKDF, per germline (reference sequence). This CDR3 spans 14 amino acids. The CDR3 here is CATSREEGQPPQHF. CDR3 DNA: TGTGCCACCAGCAGAGAGGAGGGACAGCCGCCCCAGCATTTT.